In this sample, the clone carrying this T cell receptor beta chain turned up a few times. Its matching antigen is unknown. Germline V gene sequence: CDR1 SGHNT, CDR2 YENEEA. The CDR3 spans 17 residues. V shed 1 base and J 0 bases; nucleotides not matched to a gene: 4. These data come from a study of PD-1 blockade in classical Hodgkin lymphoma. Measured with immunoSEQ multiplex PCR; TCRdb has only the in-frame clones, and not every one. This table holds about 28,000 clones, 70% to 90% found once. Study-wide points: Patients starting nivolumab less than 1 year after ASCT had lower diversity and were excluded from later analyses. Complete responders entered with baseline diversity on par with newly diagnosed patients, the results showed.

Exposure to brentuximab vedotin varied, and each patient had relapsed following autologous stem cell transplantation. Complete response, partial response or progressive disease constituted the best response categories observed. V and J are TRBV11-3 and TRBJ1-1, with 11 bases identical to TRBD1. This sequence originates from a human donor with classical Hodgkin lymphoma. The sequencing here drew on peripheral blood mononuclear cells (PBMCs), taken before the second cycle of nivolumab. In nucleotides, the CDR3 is TGTGCCAGCAGCTTAGGGACAGGGGGCTATATGAACACTGAAGCTTTCTTT. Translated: CASSLGTGGYMNTEAFF. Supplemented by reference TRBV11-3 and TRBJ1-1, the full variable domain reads EAGVVQSPRYKIIEKKQPVAFWCNPISGHNTLYWYLQNLGQGPELLIRYENEEAVDDSQLPKDRFSAERLKGVDSTLKIQPAELGDSAVYLCASSLGTGGYMNTEAFFGQGTRLTVV.